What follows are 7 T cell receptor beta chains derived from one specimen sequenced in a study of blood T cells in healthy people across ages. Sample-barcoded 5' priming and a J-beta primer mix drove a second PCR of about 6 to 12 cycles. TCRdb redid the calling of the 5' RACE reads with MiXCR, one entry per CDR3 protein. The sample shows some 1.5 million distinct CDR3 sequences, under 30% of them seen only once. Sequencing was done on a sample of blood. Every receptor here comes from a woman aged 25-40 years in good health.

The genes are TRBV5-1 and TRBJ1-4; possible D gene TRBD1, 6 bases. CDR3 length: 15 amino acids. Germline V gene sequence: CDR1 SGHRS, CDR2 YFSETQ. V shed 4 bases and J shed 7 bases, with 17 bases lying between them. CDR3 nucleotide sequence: TGCGCCAGCAGCAGCACCGGGACAAGCGGTGAAAAACTGTTTTTT. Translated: CASSSTGTSGEKLFF.

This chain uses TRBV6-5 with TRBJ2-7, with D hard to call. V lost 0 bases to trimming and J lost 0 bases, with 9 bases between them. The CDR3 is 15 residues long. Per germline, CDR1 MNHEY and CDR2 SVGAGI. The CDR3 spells CASSYSFASSYEQYF. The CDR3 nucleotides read TGTGCCAGCAGTTACTCTTTTGCGAGCTCCTACGAGCAGTACTTC.

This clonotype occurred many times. CDR3 DNA sequence: TGTGCCAGCAGGAAGGGATCGTCGTACGAGCAGTACTTC. This sequence encodes CASRKGSSYEQYF. The genes are TRBV5-6 and TRBJ2-7; D is ambiguous. Trimming took off 5 bases at V and 4 bases at J, with 13 bases between the two ends. The V gene's germline CDR1 is SGHDT and CDR2 YYEEEE. The CDR3 is made up of 13 amino acids.

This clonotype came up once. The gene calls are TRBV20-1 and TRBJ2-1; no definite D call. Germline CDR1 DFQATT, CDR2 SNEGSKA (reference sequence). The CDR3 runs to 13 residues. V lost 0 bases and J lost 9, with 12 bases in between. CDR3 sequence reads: CSARDRPSSEQFF. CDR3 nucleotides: TGCAGTGCTAGAGATCGGCCTAGTAGTGAGCAGTTCTTC.

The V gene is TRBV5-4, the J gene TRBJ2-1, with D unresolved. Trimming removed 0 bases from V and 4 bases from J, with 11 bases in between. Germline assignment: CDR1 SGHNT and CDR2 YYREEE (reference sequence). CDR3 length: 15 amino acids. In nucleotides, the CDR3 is TGTGCCAGCAGCTTGGAAGGGTCACGATACAATGAGCAGTTCTTC. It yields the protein CASSLEGSRYNEQFF.

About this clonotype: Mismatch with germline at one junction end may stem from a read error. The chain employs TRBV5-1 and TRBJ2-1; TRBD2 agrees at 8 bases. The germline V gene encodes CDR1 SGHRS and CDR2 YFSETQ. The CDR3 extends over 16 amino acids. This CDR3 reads CTSSVGGRPTYNEQFF. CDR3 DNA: TGCACCAGCAGCGTAGGCGGGAGGCCAACCTACAATGAGCAGTTCTTC. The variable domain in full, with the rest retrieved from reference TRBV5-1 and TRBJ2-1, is KAGVTQTPRYLIKTRGQQVTLSCSPISGHRSVSWYQQTPGQGLQFLFEYFSETQRNKGNFPGRFSGRQFSNSRSEMNVSTLELGDSALYLCTSSVGGRPTYNEQFFGPGTRLTVL.

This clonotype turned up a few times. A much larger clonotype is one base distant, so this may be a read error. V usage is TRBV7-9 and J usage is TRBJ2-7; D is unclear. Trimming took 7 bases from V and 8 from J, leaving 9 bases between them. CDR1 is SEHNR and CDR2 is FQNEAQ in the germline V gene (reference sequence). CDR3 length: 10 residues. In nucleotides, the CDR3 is TGTGCCAGCACATGCCGTAAGCAGTACTTC. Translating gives CASTCRKQYF.